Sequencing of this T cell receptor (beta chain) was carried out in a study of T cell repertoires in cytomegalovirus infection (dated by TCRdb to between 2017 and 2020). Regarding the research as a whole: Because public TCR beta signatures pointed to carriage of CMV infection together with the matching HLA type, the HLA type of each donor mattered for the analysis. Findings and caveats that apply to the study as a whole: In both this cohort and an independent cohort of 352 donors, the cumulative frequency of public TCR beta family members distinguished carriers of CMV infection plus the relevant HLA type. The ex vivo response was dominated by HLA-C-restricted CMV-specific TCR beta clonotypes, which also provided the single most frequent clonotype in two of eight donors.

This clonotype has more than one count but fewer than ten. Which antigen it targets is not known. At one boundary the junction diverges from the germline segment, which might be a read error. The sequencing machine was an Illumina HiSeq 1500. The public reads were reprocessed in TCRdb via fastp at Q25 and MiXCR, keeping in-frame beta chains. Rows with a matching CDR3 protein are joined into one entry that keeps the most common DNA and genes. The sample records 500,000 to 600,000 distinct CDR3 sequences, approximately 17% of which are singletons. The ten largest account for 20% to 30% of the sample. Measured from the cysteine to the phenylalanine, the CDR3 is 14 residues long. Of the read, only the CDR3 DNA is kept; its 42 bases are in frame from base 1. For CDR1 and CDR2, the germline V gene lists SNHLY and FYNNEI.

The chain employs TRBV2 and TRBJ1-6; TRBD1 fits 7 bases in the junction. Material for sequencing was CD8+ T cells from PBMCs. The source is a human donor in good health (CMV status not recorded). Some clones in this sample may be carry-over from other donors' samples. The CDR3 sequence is CASSEGGANSPLHF. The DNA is TGTGCCAGCAGCGAAGGGGGCGCGAATTCACCCCTCCACTTT.